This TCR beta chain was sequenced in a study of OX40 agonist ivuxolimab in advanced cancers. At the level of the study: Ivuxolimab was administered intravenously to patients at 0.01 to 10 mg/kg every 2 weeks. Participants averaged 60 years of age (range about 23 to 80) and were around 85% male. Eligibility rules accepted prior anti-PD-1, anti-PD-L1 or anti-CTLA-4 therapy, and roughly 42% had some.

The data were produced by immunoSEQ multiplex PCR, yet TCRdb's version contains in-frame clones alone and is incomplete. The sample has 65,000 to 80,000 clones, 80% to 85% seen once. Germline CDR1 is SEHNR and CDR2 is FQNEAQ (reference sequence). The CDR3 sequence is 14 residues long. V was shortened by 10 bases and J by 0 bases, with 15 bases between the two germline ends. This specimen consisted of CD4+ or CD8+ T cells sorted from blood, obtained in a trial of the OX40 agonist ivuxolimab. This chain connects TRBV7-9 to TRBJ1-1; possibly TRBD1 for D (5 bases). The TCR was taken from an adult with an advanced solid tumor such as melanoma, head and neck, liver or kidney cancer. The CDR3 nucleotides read TGTGCCACCAGAGGGGTCGGGATGAACACTGAAGCTTTCTTT. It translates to CATRGVGMNTEAFF.